The present entry profiles one T cell receptor beta chain with its context. As yet, its antigen is unknown. These data come from a study of post-analysis software for immune sequencing data. Study context: Disease trajectories encompassed relapsing-remitting, secondary progressive and progressive-relapsing multiple sclerosis.

Whole-study results and caveats: Patients carried roughly 5 TRBV segments more frequently than controls did, and TRBV5-6, TRBV5-1 and TRBV20-1 were among them. There was significantly lower normalized Chao1 diversity in multiple sclerosis patients than in controls. Under the F measure, samples that were prepared in one batch clustered strongly together.

The CDR3 is 14 residues long. Per germline, CDR1 DFQATT and CDR2 SNEGSKA (reference sequence). Trimming removed 0 bases from V and 6 bases from J, with 15 bases in between. Unique molecular identifiers featured in each of the TCR beta cDNA libraries. Out of about 0.9 to 10 million T cells, a few hundred thousand cDNA molecules were generated. TCRdb re-analysed the PCR reads in MiXCR, keeping a single row per CDR3 protein. The table lists hundreds of thousands of distinct CDR3 sequences, roughly three fifths of them singletons. The chain joins TRBV20-1 to TRBJ2-7; D gene ambiguous. The source material was blood. The clonotype comes from a girl aged 2-10 years with multiple sclerosis. Here the CDR3 reads CSAREGRGTIEQYF. CDR3 nucleotides: TGCAGTGCTAGAGAAGGGCGCGGTACGATCGAGCAGTACTTC.